This T cell receptor beta chain was profiled in a study of T cell responses to AZD1222 COVID-19 vaccine. Study background: Second-dose timings of about 4 or about 12 weeks were pooled.

A note on this clone: What it binds is not known.

Only in-frame clones appear in the TCRdb table, and some are missing; sequencing was by immunoSEQ multiplex PCR. The sample records about 120,000 clones, roughly 92% being singletons. Study results and caveats: CD4 TCRs associated with vaccination spanned spike, dominating at 160-218 and 743-854. Spike-specific TCR breadth and depth were elevated following two AZD1222 doses.

Between the trimmed V and J ends, which lost 5 bases and 7 bases, there was a span of 21 bases. The V gene's germline CDR1 is SGHTA and CDR2 FQGTGA. This CDR3 contains 16 residues. V and J are TRBV7-3 and TRBJ2-1; TRBD2 is a possible D gene (6 bases). The source of this sequence is an adult in good health. Specimen: peripheral blood, collected on day 0 of AZD1222 vaccination. The CDR3 DNA reads TGTGCCAGCAGCCCAACTAGCCATCCTGCCTGGAATGAGCAGTTCTTC. It specifies CASSPTSHPAWNEQFF.